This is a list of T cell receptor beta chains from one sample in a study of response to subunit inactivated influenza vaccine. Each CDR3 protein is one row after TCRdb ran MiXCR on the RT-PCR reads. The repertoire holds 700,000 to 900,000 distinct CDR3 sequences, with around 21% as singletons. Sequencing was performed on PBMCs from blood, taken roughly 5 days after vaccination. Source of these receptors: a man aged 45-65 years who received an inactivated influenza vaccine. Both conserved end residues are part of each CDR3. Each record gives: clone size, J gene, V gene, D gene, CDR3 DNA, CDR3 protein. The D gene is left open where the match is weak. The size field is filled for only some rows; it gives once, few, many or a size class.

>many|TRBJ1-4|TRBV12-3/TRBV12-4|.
TGTGCCAGCACCCCAGGGACAACTAATGAAAAACTGTTTTTT
CASTPGTTNEKLFF
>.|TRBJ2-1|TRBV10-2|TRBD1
TGCGCCAGCAGTGGGACAGGGAGGAGCTCCTACAATGAGCAGTTCTTC
CASSGTGRSSYNEQFF
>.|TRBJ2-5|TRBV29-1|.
TGCAGCGTTGCGGGACGGCTCCTCCAAGAGACCCAGTACTTC
CSVAGRLLQETQYF
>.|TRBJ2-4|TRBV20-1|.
TGCAGTGCTAGAGGGTTTCAAGAGAGTGGCAAAAACATTCAGTACTTC
CSARGFQESGKNIQYF
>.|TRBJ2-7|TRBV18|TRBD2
TGTGCCAGCTCACCACGGACTAGAGGCGAGCAGTACTTC
CASSPRTRGEQYF
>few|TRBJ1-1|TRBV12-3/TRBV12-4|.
TGTGCCAGCAGTTCTCCACTGAACACTGAAGCTTTCTTT
CASSSPLNTEAFF
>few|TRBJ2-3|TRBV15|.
TGTGCCACCAGCAGGACAGGTGCTAGCACAGATACGCAGTATTTT
CATSRTGASTDTQYF
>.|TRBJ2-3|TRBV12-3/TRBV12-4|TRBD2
TGTGCCAGCACCCTAGCGGGGGGGTTCACAGATACGCAGTATTTT
CASTLAGGFTDTQYF
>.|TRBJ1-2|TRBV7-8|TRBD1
TGTGCCAGCAGCTCCTTGGAAGGGGGCTACTATGGCTACACCTTC
CASSSLEGGYYGYTF
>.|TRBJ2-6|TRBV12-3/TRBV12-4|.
TGTGCCAGCAGTTTCAATTGGGGGGCCAACGTCCTGACTTTC
CASSFNWGANVLTF